These 15 T cell receptor beta chains share one sample of origin, sequenced in a study of OX40 agonist ivuxolimab in advanced cancers. Data came from immunoSEQ multiplex PCR; TCRdb stores just in-frame clones and leaves some out. The table includes around 21,000 clones, 83% detected once. Sequencing used CD4+ or CD8+ T cells sorted from blood, obtained in a trial of the OX40 agonist ivuxolimab. The receptors originated from an adult with an advanced solid tumor such as melanoma, head and neck, liver or kidney cancer.

This chain links TRBV27 with TRBJ2-6; possibly TRBD2 for D (6 bases). The germline V gene has CDR1 MNHEY and CDR2 SMNVEV (reference sequence). This CDR3 comprises 19 residues. V gave up 0 bases and J gave up 0 bases, with 15 bases separating them. CDR3 DNA sequence: TGTGCCAGCAGTTTATCGCGGTTAGCGGTAAGCTCTGGGGCCAACGTCCTGACTTTC. Translated: CASSLSRLAVSSGANVLTF.

The chain recombines TRBV9 with TRBJ2-7; D gene ambiguous. The V gene's germline CDR1 is SGDLS and CDR2 YYNGEE. V was trimmed by 0 bases and J by 3 bases, leaving 7 bases between them. The CDR3 has 13 residues. The CDR3 spells CASSVAQNYEQYF. As DNA, the CDR3 is TGTGCCAGCAGCGTAGCACAGAACTACGAGCAGTACTTC.

The table lists this clone with a few counts. The J gene is TRBJ1-4, the V gene TRBV6-8; D possibly corresponds to TRBD1 (5 bases). The V end was cut by 2 bases, the J end by 5 bases, with 15 bases between. Per germline, CDR1 MNHGY and CDR2 SAAAGT. The CDR3 loop spans 16 amino acids. Written as DNA, the CDR3 is TGTGCCAGCAGTTACAGGGGACTTGGAGTGAATGAAAAACTGTTTTTT. Its translation is CASSYRGLGVNEKLFF.

This sequence joins TRBV4-1 and TRBJ2-1, with TRBD2 matching 14 bases. The CDR3 contains 15 residues. V shed 0 bases, J shed 15 bases, and the junction held 7 bases outside the gene matches. Germline V gives CDR1 MGHRA, CDR2 YSYEKL. The CDR3 nucleotides are TGCGCCAGCAGCCAAGATGGGGGACTAGCGGGAGAAGGGTTCTTC. Its protein product is CASSQDGGLAGEGFF.

The table lists this clone with a count of one. V is TRBV5-6 and J is TRBJ1-2, with a weak D call TRBD1 (6 bases). CDR1 and CDR2 from the germline V gene are SGHDT and YYEEEE. V lost 4 bases to trimming and J lost 7 bases, with 20 bases between them. The CDR3 runs to 15 residues. This CDR3 is CASSQGRFTRGGYTF. CDR3 nucleotides: TGTGCCAGCAGCCAGGGGCGGTTCACGAGGGGTGGCTACACCTTC.

This clone was seen just once. V is TRBV6-4 and J is TRBJ2-3; D is perhaps TRBD2 (6 bases). This CDR3 has 14 residues. V dropped 2 bases and J dropped 0 bases, with 6 bases sitting between them. Germline values: CDR1 MRHNA, CDR2 SNTAGT. The CDR3 sequence: CASSDGTSTDTQYF. DNA of the CDR3: TGTGCCAGCAGTGACGGGACTAGCACAGATACGCAGTATTTT.

This chain links TRBV5-6 with TRBJ2-7; no clear D gene. Looked up from germline, CDR1 is SGHDT and CDR2 is YYEEEE. CDR3 size: 15 residues. V gave up 0 bases and J gave up 2 bases, with 12 bases separating them. The CDR3 DNA reads as TGTGCCAGCAGCTTGGCCCGAGCCATAACCTACGAGCAGTACTTC. Translation gives CASSLARAITYEQYF.

The chain's CDR3 is CASRQGAQEKLFF. The CDR3 nucleotides read TGTGCCAGTCGACAGGGGGCACAGGAAAAACTGTTTTTT. The rearrangement links TRBV19 to TRBJ1-4, with 10 bases aligning to TRBD1. The CDR3 is made up of 13 amino acids. CDR1 is LNHDA, CDR2 SQIVND, per germline (reference sequence). V lost 8 bases to trimming and J lost 8 bases; unmatched junction nucleotides: 5.

The J gene is TRBJ2-7, the V gene TRBV29-1; TRBD1 matches 9 bases. CDR3 length: 14 amino acids. Germline CDR1 and CDR2: SQVTM and ANQGSEA. The trim removed 4 bases at V and 0 bases at J, leaving 4 bases unmatched. The CDR3 DNA follows: TGCAGCGTTGCCGGGACAGGGAGCTCCTACGAGCAGTACTTC. It specifies CSVAGTGSSYEQYF.

V and J are TRBV20-1 and TRBJ1-2, with D tentatively TRBD1 (6 bases). The V and J ends lost 0 bases and 13 bases respectively, with 12 bases between them. Germline V gene sequence: CDR1 DFQATT, CDR2 SNEGSKA (reference sequence). This CDR3 has 11 residues. CDR3 sequence (DNA): TGCAGTGCTAGAGATCTTCAGGGGATCACCTTC. Translation: CSARDLQGITF.

The rearrangement links TRBV27 to TRBJ2-3, with 7 bases fitting TRBD1. This CDR3 comprises 16 residues. The germline V gene encodes CDR1 MNHEY and CDR2 SMNVEV (reference sequence). The V and J ends lost 6 bases and 2 bases, in that order; junction bases with no gene match: 11. In DNA form, the CDR3 reads TGTGCCAGCAGGGAAACCGGGACAGAGACCACAGATACGCAGTATTTT. Translating gives CASRETGTETTDTQYF.

This clone is medium-sized by share. The chain carries TRBV4-2 and TRBJ2-1; 7 bases agree with TRBD2. This CDR3 comprises 14 residues. From germline, CDR1 is LGHNA and CDR2 YNFKEQ. V trimming: 1 base; J trimming: 5 bases; junction bases outside the gene matches: 2. CDR3 bases: TGTGCCAGCAGCCAAGGCGGGAGTAACAATGAGCAGTTCTTC. Translated, it gives CASSQGGSNNEQFF.

The V gene is TRBV29-1, the J gene TRBJ1-3; D uncertain. The V and J ends lost 1 base and 2 bases respectively, with 9 bases between them. Germline V lookup: CDR1 SQVTM, CDR2 ANQGSEA. This CDR3 has 14 residues. CDR3 loop: CSVEGSGPGNTIYF. In DNA form, the CDR3 reads TGCAGCGTTGAAGGGTCCGGGCCTGGAAACACCATATATTTT.

V gene TRBV28 combines with J gene TRBJ1-5; D uncertain. This CDR3 comprises 14 residues. Germline loops: CDR1 MDHEN, CDR2 SYDVKM. V dropped 3 bases and J dropped 3 bases, with 9 bases sitting between them. The CDR3, as DNA: TGTGCCAGCAGTTTGAGCGCGTACAATCAGCCCCAGCATTTT. Protein product: CASSLSAYNQPQHF.

This rearrangement joins TRBV6-5 to TRBJ2-7, with TRBD2 identical over 10 bases. CDR1 is MNHEY, CDR2 SVGAGI, per germline. V was clipped by 7 bases and J by 5 bases; unmatched bases: 11. The CDR3 is 15 amino acids. For the CDR3, the DNA is TGTGCCAGCAAGGCGCTAGCGGGAGTAGTGGACGAGCAGTACTTC. The encoded protein is CASKALAGVVDEQYF.